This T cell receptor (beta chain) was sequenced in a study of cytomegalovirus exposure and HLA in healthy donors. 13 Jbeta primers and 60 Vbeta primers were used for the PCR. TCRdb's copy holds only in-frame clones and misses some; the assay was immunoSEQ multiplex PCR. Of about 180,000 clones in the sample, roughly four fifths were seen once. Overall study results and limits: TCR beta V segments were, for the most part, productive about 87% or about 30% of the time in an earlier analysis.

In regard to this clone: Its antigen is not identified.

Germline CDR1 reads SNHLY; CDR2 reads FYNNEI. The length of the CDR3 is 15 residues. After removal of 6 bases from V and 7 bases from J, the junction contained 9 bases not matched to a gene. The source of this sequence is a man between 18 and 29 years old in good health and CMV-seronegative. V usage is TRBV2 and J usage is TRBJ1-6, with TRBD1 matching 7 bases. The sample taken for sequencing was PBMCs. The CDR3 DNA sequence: TGTGCCAGCAGAACGATACAGGGGCTAAATTCACCCCTCCACTTT. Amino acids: CASRTIQGLNSPLHF. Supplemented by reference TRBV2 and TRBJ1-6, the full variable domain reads EPEVTQTPSHQVTQMGQEVILRCVPISNHLYFYWYRQILGQKVEFLVSFYNNEISEKSEIFDDQFSVERPDGSNFTLKIRSTKLEDSAMYFCASRTIQGLNSPLHFGNGTRLTVT.